The 18 T cell receptor beta chains presented below share a single source sample, sequenced in a study of healthy donors' naive CD4 and CD8 T cells. TCR libraries were built from about 500 ng of total RNA by linear amplification. TCRdb used MiXCR to reprocess the reads, holding one entry per CDR3 protein. The sample consists of approximately 200,000 distinct CDR3 sequences, around 70% of them appearing once. Sequencing was carried out using naive CD4+ and CD8+ T cells sorted from blood, pooled from several donors. These receptors originate from a pool of human donors in good health; the sample pools cells from several healthy donors.

The chain combines TRBV27 with TRBJ1-2; D uncertain. V was cut by 4 bases and J by 5 bases, with 11 bases left in between. Germline CDR1 is MNHEY and CDR2 is SMNVEV (reference sequence). The CDR3 is 13 residues long. The CDR3 here is CASSSDGGYGYTF. As DNA, the CDR3 is TGTGCCAGCAGTTCGGACGGAGGGTATGGCTACACCTTC.

The chain uses TRBV6-5 and TRBJ2-1, with a possible D match to TRBD1 (5 bases). The germline V and J ends were trimmed by 2 bases and 5 bases, with 16 bases remaining between them. This CDR3 region has 16 residues. Germline values: CDR1 MNHEY, CDR2 SVGAGI. The chain's CDR3 is CASSYLEEWGHNEQFF. The CDR3 DNA is TGTGCCAGCAGTTACCTCGAGGAGTGGGGCCACAATGAGCAGTTCTTC.

V gene TRBV6-2 or TRBV6-3 combines with J gene TRBJ2-7; the D is unclear. Germline-derived CDR1 and CDR2 are MNHEY and SVGEGT. The CDR3 has 11 amino acids. The ends were cut back, 2 bases at V and 6 bases at J, with 5 bases in the middle. CDR3 DNA: TGTGCCAGCAGTTACATTGGCGAGCAGTACTTC. Encoded protein: CASSYIGEQYF.

This clonotype was counted between two and nine times. The chain employs TRBV29-1 and TRBJ2-1, with D perhaps TRBD2 (5 bases). CDR1 SQVTM and CDR2 ANQGSEA come from the germline V gene. This CDR3 comprises 12 residues. Trimming pared 7 bases from V and 6 bases from J, leaving 13 bases between. DNA of the CDR3: TGCAGCGCCCGGGCTAGCCCCAATGAGCAGTTCTTC. This translates into CSARASPNEQFF.

The J gene is TRBJ2-3, the V gene TRBV5-4; unclear D gene. V lost 5 bases, J lost 4 bases, and 5 bases lay in between. Germline V gene data show CDR1 as SGHNT and CDR2 as YYREEE (reference sequence). The CDR3 covers 11 residues. CDR3 residues: CASSNADTQYF. The CDR3 DNA reads as TGTGCCAGCAGTAATGCAGATACGCAGTATTTT.

The rearrangement uses TRBV20-1 and TRBJ2-5; 8 nucleotides line up with TRBD2. Unmatched junction bases numbered 8, after V lost 2 bases and J lost 9 bases. CDR1 and CDR2 (germline): DFQATT, SNEGSKA (reference sequence). This CDR3 has 13 residues. The CDR3 sequence: CSARRAGGPPQYF. The CDR3 bases are TGCAGTGCTAGACGGGCGGGGGGCCCGCCCCAGTACTTC.

The chain combines TRBV29-1 with TRBJ1-1, with a weak D call TRBD1 (5 bases). The V and J ends lost 8 bases and 10 bases respectively, with 17 bases between them. In germline, CDR1 is SQVTM, CDR2 ANQGSEA. CDR3 size: 11 residues. CDR3 nucleotides: TGCAGCACGGAGCAGGGTTTAGCAGCTTTCTTT. It is translated as CSTEQGLAAFF. Combining the CDR3 with reference TRBV29-1 and TRBJ1-1 gives the whole variable domain SAVISQKPSRDICQRGTSLTIQCQVDSQVTMMFWYRQQPGQSLTLIATANQGSEATYESGFVIDKFPISRPNLTFSTLTVSNMSPEDSSIYLCSTEQGLAAFFGQGTRLTVV.

V usage is TRBV6-5 and J usage is TRBJ2-7; 8 bases are shared with TRBD2. The germline CDR1 and CDR2 sequences are MNHEY and SVGAGI. The length of the CDR3 is 15 residues. The ends lost 4 bases at V and 3 bases at J; junction bases unmatched: 8. CDR3 nucleotide sequence: TGTGCCAGCAGTTCGCCGGGACTAGGTTACTACGAGCAGTACTTC. It is translated as CASSSPGLGYYEQYF.

V is TRBV19 and J is TRBJ1-5, with a possible D match to TRBD1 (5 bases). V gave up 2 bases and J gave up 0 bases, with 11 bases separating them. In germline, CDR1 is LNHDA, CDR2 SQIVND (reference sequence). This CDR3 is built from 16 residues. CDR3 DNA: TGTGCCAGTAGTATATCAGGGTTCTATAGCAATCAGCCCCAGCATTTT. It encodes CASSISGFYSNQPQHF.

V gene TRBV29-1 combines with J gene TRBJ2-1; D is undetermined. V was cut by 4 bases and J by 9 bases, with 7 bases left in between. CDR1 is SQVTM and CDR2 is ANQGSEA in the germline V gene. This CDR3 spans 10 amino acids. The CDR3: CSVAGGEQFF. The CDR3 nucleotides read TGCAGCGTTGCGGGTGGTGAGCAGTTCTTC.

CDR3 in DNA: TGCGCCAGCAGCCGGGCCCATGAAGCTTTCTTT. Amino acids: CASSRAHEAFF. The chain employs TRBV4-1 and TRBJ1-1, with D hard to call. CDR1 is MGHRA and CDR2 is YSYEKL in the germline V gene. The V end lost 4 bases, the J end lost 7 bases, and 7 bases lay between the germline ends. The CDR3 totals 11 residues.

The chain is built from TRBV29-1 and TRBJ2-1, with D tentatively TRBD1 (6 bases). V gave up 1 base and J gave up 0 bases, with 7 bases separating them. The CDR3 spans 14 residues. The germline V gene encodes CDR1 SQVTM and CDR2 ANQGSEA. The CDR3 sequence: CSVEVQGSYNEQFF. For the CDR3, the DNA is TGCAGCGTTGAAGTACAGGGCTCCTACAATGAGCAGTTCTTC.

J is TRBJ2-5 and V is TRBV27; TRBD2 agrees at 8 bases. With V trimmed by 2 bases and J by 2 bases, 10 bases remained unmatched. CDR1 and CDR2 from the germline V gene are MNHEY and SMNVEV (reference sequence). The CDR3 has 17 residues. CDR3 residues: CASSLIGVAGSQETQYF. CDR3 bases: TGTGCCAGCAGTTTAATTGGTGTAGCGGGGTCACAAGAGACCCAGTACTTC.

This chain uses TRBV18 with TRBJ2-7; tentative D call: TRBD1 (5 bases). V shed 1 base and J shed 1 base, with 11 bases lying between them. Germline assignment: CDR1 KGHSH and CDR2 LQKENI. The CDR3 is made up of 15 amino acids. The CDR3, as DNA: TGTGCCAGCTCACCACAATGGACAACTTCCTACGAGCAGTACTTC. Amino acid sequence: CASSPQWTTSYEQYF.

This rearrangement joins TRBV6-2 or TRBV6-3 to TRBJ2-1, with D possibly TRBD1 on 6 matching bases. CDR1 and CDR2 (germline): MNHEY, SVGEGT. V lost 7 bases and J 5 bases, leaving 18 bases between the germline ends. CDR3 size: 15 residues. The CDR3 DNA is TGTGCCAGCACCTCAACCGGGACAACAAACAATGAGCAGTTCTTC. It is translated as CASTSTGTTNNEQFF.

This chain joins TRBV6-2 or TRBV6-3 and TRBJ1-5; D is ambiguous. Germline V lookup: CDR1 MNHEY, CDR2 SVGEGT. Trimming shortened V by 2 bases and J by 6 bases, and 11 bases separated the two germline ends. This CDR3 spans 14 amino acids. CDR3 nucleotide sequence: TGTGCCAGCAGTTACGCTCTGGGGAGTCAGCCCCAGCATTTT. This codes for CASSYALGSQPQHF.

This clonotype has just a few counts. This chain links TRBV5-1 with TRBJ2-7; maybe TRBD1 (5 bases). CDR3 length equals 14 residues. Trimming left V 0 bases short and J 5 bases short, with 12 bases between. From germline, CDR1 is SGHRS and CDR2 YFSETQ. Written as DNA, the CDR3 is TGCGCCAGCAGCTTGGACAGGCCCCTGGACGAGCAGTACTTC. Residues: CASSLDRPLDEQYF.

This clonotype appeared a few times. The chain has TRBV19 and TRBJ2-1; the D gene could be TRBD1 or TRBD2 (5 bases each). From germline, CDR1 is LNHDA and CDR2 SQIVND (reference sequence). CDR3 length: 15 amino acids. Trimming shortened V by 2 bases and J by 7 bases, and 15 bases separated the two germline ends. The CDR3 DNA reads TGTGCCAGTAGTATATCCGGGACCACCGTTAATGAGCAGTTCTTC. Amino acid sequence: CASSISGTTVNEQFF. The full variable domain, rest sourced from reference TRBV19 and TRBJ2-1, is DGGITQSPKYLFRKEGQNVTLSCEQNLNHDAMYWYRQDPGQGLRLIYYSQIVNDFQKGDIAEGYSVSREKKESFPLTVTSAQKNPTAFYLCASSISGTTVNEQFFGPGTRLTVL.